The 2 T cell receptor beta chains presented below share a single source sample, sequenced in a study of response to subunit inactivated influenza vaccine. TCRdb reprocessed the RT-PCR reads via MiXCR and lists one record per CDR3 protein. The table lists 500,000 to 600,000 distinct CDR3 sequences, less than 10% of them singletons. The sample consisted of PBMCs from blood, taken around 25 months after vaccination. The receptors were sampled from a man between 50 and 70 years old who received an inactivated influenza vaccine.

The J gene is TRBJ2-4, the V gene TRBV21-1; the table calls TRBD1, which could not be checked here. TRBV21-1 constitutes a pseudogene. The CDR3 is 16 amino acids. The CDR3 DNA is TGTGCCAGCATTACAGCGGGACAGTTAGCCAAAAACATTCAGTACTTC. Its protein product is CASITAGQLAKNIQYF.

This clonotype came up a few times. This rearrangement joins TRBV4-2 to TRBJ2-3; 9 nucleotides match TRBD2. J lost 2 bases, V lost 0 bases, and 6 bases had no gene match. The CDR3 has 17 amino acids. The V gene's germline CDR1 is LGHNA and CDR2 YNFKEQ. CDR3 DNA: TGTGCCAGCAGCCAAGAGAAGGGACTAGCCTTCACAGATACGCAGTATTTT. It yields the protein CASSQEKGLAFTDTQYF.